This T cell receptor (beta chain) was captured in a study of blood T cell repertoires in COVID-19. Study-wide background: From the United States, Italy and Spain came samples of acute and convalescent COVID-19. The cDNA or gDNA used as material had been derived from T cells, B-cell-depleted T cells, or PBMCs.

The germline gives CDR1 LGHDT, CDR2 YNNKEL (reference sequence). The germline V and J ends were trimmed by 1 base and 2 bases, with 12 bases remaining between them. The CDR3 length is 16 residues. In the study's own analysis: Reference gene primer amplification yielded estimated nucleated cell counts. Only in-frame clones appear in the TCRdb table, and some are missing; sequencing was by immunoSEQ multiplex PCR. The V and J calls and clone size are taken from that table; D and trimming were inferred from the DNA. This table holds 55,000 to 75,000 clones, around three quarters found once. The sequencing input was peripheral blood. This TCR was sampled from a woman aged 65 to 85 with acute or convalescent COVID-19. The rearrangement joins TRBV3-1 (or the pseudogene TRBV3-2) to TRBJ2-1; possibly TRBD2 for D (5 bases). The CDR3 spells CASSQASGRAYNEQFF. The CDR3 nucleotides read TGTGCCAGCAGCCAAGCCAGCGGAAGGGCCTACAATGAGCAGTTCTTC.